This is a list of T cell receptor beta chains from one sample in a study of cytomegalovirus exposure and HLA in healthy donors. Clones were sequenced by immunoSEQ multiplex PCR, and TCRdb holds only the in-frame ones, with some missing. This table has approximately 100,000 clones, roughly three quarters appearing once. The sequencing input was PBMCs. The receptor set was obtained from a man over 45 in good health and CMV-seropositive. The CDR3 runs from the conserved cysteine through the conserved F or W. A D gene is named only where the DNA matches it firmly. Clone size is given for some rows only: seen once, a few or many times, or a class if the clone is expanded.

TRBV14	-	few	TRBJ2-1	13	CASSQALLHEQFF	TGTGCCAGCAGCCAGGCTCTGTTACATGAGCAGTTCTTC
TRBV19	TRBD1	-	TRBJ2-7	14	CASSFRTGTYEQYF	TGTGCCAGTAGTTTCCGGACAGGAACCTACGAGCAGTACTTC
TRBV7-9	-	-	TRBJ2-5	12	CASSFEGETQYF	TGTGCCAGCAGCTTCGAGGGAGAGACCCAGTACTTC
TRBV6-5	-	-	TRBJ1-1	13	CASSYTVNTEAFF	TGTGCCAGCAGTTACACGGTGAACACTGAAGCTTTCTTT
TRBV7-2	TRBD2	-	TRBJ2-7	15	CASSLGGLAVYEQYF	TGTGCCAGCAGCTTAGGGGGACTAGCGGTCTACGAGCAGTACTTC
TRBV6-5	TRBD2	-	TRBJ2-1	15	CASSSQAGAYNEQFF	TGTGCCAGCAGTTCCCAGGCGGGGGCCTACAATGAGCAGTTCTTC
TRBV19	-	-	TRBJ2-7	16	CASSFSGTASSYEQYF	TGTGCCAGTAGCTTTTCCGGGACTGCTAGCTCCTACGAGCAGTACTTC
TRBV5-1	-	-	TRBJ2-2	14	CASSLDRTPGELFF	TGCGCCAGCAGCCTTGACAGGACGCCCGGGGAGCTGTTTTTT
TRBV16	-	-	TRBJ1-2	15	CASSGFRRLVPGYTF	TGTGCCAGCTCCGGGTTCCGCCGTCTAGTCCCTGGCTACACCTTC
TRBV19	-	few	TRBJ1-5	15	CASSIATGSNQPQHF	TGTGCCAGTAGTATTGCAACAGGGTCAAATCAGCCCCAGCATTTT
TRBV19	-	-	TRBJ2-1	14	CASSPTGFVNEQFF	TGTGCCAGTAGTCCAACGGGATTTGTAAATGAGCAGTTCTTC
TRBV5-6	-	-	TRBJ1-1	18	CASSSRPMGGLMNTEAFF	TGTGCCAGCAGCTCCCGCCCCATGGGAGGGCTCATGAACACTGAAGCTTTCTTT
TRBV19	TRBD1	-	TRBJ1-2	13	CASSIGTGNGYTF	TGTGCCAGTAGTATCGGGACAGGGAACGGCTACACCTTC
TRBV19	TRBD1	-	TRBJ1-2	16	CASSTTGQGALYGYTF	TGTGCCAGTAGTACCACCGGACAGGGGGCATTGTATGGCTACACCTTC
TRBV30	TRBD2	-	TRBJ2-5	15	CAWSTGLAGGETQYF	TGTGCCTGGAGTACGGGACTAGCGGGAGGGGAGACCCAGTACTTC